This TCR beta chain emerged from a study of blood T cell repertoires in COVID-19. Study as a whole: Donors in the United States, Italy and Spain gave samples during acute or convalescent COVID-19. T cells, B-cell-depleted T cells, or PBMCs supplied cDNA or gDNA.

Deletions cut 5 bases from V and 2 bases from J, with 18 bases between. Germline assignment: CDR1 SEHNR and CDR2 FQNEAQ (reference sequence). The CDR3 runs 16 residues. Per the authors' pipeline: Reference gene primer amplification gave estimated nucleated cell counts. The assay was immunoSEQ multiplex PCR, and TCRdb's table has in-frame clones only and misses some. That table is the source of V, J and clone size, and D and trimming were worked out from the DNA. The repertoire consists of around 80,000 clones, with approximately 78% occurring once and the leading ten covering approximately 5%. This clone was found many times.

Sequencing was carried out using peripheral blood. The V call is TRBV7-9, the J call TRBJ2-5; D possibly corresponds to TRBD1 (5 bases). The receptor was derived from a woman of 80 years or more with active or convalescent COVID-19. CDR3: CASSPTHSTVQETQYF. The CDR3 region has the DNA TGTGCCAGCAGCCCAACTCATTCGACAGTTCAAGAGACCCAGTACTTC. Complete variable domain (other parts from reference TRBV7-9 and TRBJ2-5): DTGVSQNPRHKITKRGQNVTFRCDPISEHNRLYWYRQTLGQGPEFLTYFQNEAQLEKSRLLSDRFSAERPKGSFSTLEIQRTEQGDSAMYLCASSPTHSTVQETQYFGPGTRLLVL.